A selection of T cell receptor beta chains follows, all from one sample in a study of CD8+CD57+ T cells in acquired aplastic anemia. TCRdb itself ran the reads through MiXCR, one entry per CDR3 protein. The sample has 400,000 to 450,000 distinct CDR3 sequences; 65% to 75% are singletons. Sequenced material: sorted CD4+, CD8+, or CD8+CD57+ T cells (not recorded which) from PBMCs. These receptor sequences come from a human donor in good health, serving as a control. The CDR3 runs from the conserved cysteine through the conserved F or W. The order of the fields is CDR3 DNA, CDR3 protein, V gene, CDR3 length, clone size, D gene, J gene. D genes are given only for firm matches. Clone size, where shown, is once, few, many, or a class for clones that have expanded.

TGCAGTGCTAGGACCGGGACTAGCGATCGGGAAGAGCAGTACTTC | CSARTGTSDREEQYF | TRBV20-1 | 15 | NA | TRBD2 | TRBJ2-7
TGTGCCAGCAGCTCCGGGACAGGACCCTACGAGCAGTACTTC | CASSSGTGPYEQYF | TRBV13 | 14 | many | TRBD1 | TRBJ2-7
TGTGCCAGCAGCTTAGACGCAGGCCGCAATGAGCAGTTCTTC | CASSLDAGRNEQFF | TRBV7-2 | 14 | many | NA | TRBJ2-1
TGTGCCAGCAGGGGCTGGGGCGGGGAGACCCAGTACTTC | CASRGWGGETQYF | TRBV5-4 | 13 | NA | NA | TRBJ2-5
TGCGCCAGCAGCCGGCCACAGGGGGCCGTTGGCTACACCTTC | CASSRPQGAVGYTF | TRBV7-2 | 14 | NA | TRBD1 | TRBJ1-2
TGTGCCAGCAGCTTGACTGGCACGGGAAAGGAAGACTCCGAGCAGTACTTC | CASSLTGTGKEDSEQYF | TRBV7-2 | 17 | NA | NA | TRBJ2-7
TGTGCCAGCAGCCCAAGGGGGGGGGTCGAGCAGTTCTTC | CASSPRGGVEQFF | TRBV7-4 | 13 | NA | NA | TRBJ2-1
TGTGCCAGTAGTATTTGGCTAGCGGGGTCAACAGATACGCAGTATTTT | CASSIWLAGSTDTQYF | TRBV19 | 16 | many | TRBD2 | TRBJ2-3
TGTGCCAGCAAGTCAGGACAGGCGACACACACCTTC | CASKSGQATHTF | TRBV12-3/TRBV12-4 | 12 | once | TRBD1 | TRBJ1-2
TGTGCCAGTAGTATGACCCTGGGGACAGCAAACACCGGGGAGCTGTTTTTT | CASSMTLGTANTGELFF | TRBV19 | 17 | NA | TRBD1 | TRBJ2-2
TGTGCCAGCAGCCAGCAGGGGAGCGCAGATACGCAGCATTTT | CASSQQGSADTQHF | TRBV7-8 | 14 | NA | NA | TRBJ1-5
TGTGCCAGCAGAGCGACCGGGACTAGTCAAGAGACCCAGTACTTC | CASRATGTSQETQYF | TRBV6-6 | 15 | many | TRBD2 | TRBJ2-5
TGTGCCACCAGTGACTGGCGGGGGGCGAACACCGGGGAGCTGTTTTTT | CATSDWRGANTGELFF | TRBV24-1 | 16 | many | TRBD2 | TRBJ2-2
TGTGCCAGCAGTTACTACGGGGGAAACACCATATATTTT | CASSYYGGNTIYF | TRBV6-5 | 13 | many | NA | TRBJ1-3
TGCGCCAGCAGTGTGACGACAGTCTCCTACGAGCAGTACTTC | CASSVTTVSYEQYF | TRBV10-2 | 14 | few | NA | TRBJ2-7
TGTGCCAGTAGTCGACAGGGGTCCTCCTACGAGCAGTACTTC | CASSRQGSSYEQYF | TRBV19 | 14 | NA | TRBD1 | TRBJ2-7
TGCAGTGCGGGCCAGTCAGGCGGTAGTTCACCCCTCCACTTT | CSAGQSGGSSPLHF | TRBV20-1 | 14 | NA | NA | TRBJ1-6
TGTGCCACCACGATCGGGACAGCCTATGGCTACACCTTC | CATTIGTAYGYTF | TRBV6-1 | 13 | many | TRBD1 | TRBJ1-2
TGTGCCAGCAGCCCTCGAGCAAGGGAAAAACTGTTTTTT | CASSPRAREKLFF | TRBV9 | 13 | NA | NA | TRBJ1-4
TGTGCCATCAGTCGGGCAGGGAGGGAGACCCAGTACTTC | CAISRAGRETQYF | TRBV10-3 | 13 | NA | NA | TRBJ2-5
TGTGCCAGCAGCTTTACAAGAACCTACAACACCTACTTTTTT | CASSFTRTYNTYFF | TRBV7-9 | 14 | once | NA | TRBJ1-3
TGCGCCAGCAGCGGGAGGGACAGGGGGGGGACCAGCGGGGAGACCCAGTACTTC | CASSGRDRGGTSGETQYF | TRBV5-1 | 18 | NA | TRBD1 | TRBJ2-5
TGTGCCAGCAGCCTAGTGAGGACTGAAGCTTTGTTTTTT | CASSLVRTEALFF | TRBV7-9 | 13 | NA | NA | TRBJ2-3
TGTGCCAGCAGCGTAGGGTCGTCCCTCCACTTT | CASSVGSSLHF | TRBV9 | 11 | NA | NA | TRBJ1-6
TGTGCCAGCAGCTTAGGCAGGGGGCAAACAGATACGCAGTATTTT | CASSLGRGQTDTQYF | TRBV5-6 | 15 | many | TRBD1 | TRBJ2-3
TGTGCCAGCAGCTTTGCCGGGACAACTGGGATAAACACTCAGTATTTT | CASSFAGTTGINTQYF | TRBV7-2 | 16 | NA | NA | TRBJ2-3
TGCGCCAGCAGCTTGGTTCTAGCGGGGGGCAACGAGCAGTACTTC | CASSLVLAGGNEQYF | TRBV5-1 | 15 | many | TRBD2 | TRBJ2-7
TGTGCCACCAGTGACTTAGCGATTAGCACAGATACGCAGTATTTT | CATSDLAISTDTQYF | TRBV24-1 | 15 | NA | NA | TRBJ2-3
TGTGCCAGCAGTCTGGCGGCAGGAAGGACCGCTGCGGCTTATTTT | CASSLAAGRTAAAYF | TRBV7-2 | 15 | NA | NA | TRBJ2-3
TGTGCCACCAGCCCCCGGGACAGGGGCCACGAGCAGTACTTC | CATSPRDRGHEQYF | TRBV12-3/TRBV12-4 | 14 | few | TRBD1 | TRBJ2-7
TGTGCCAGCAGCTTAATGGGACCCCAGTACTTC | CASSLMGPQYF | TRBV5-6 | 11 | NA | NA | TRBJ2-5
TGCAGCGTTGACCGGGGGAACACTGAAGCCTTCTTC | CSVDRGNTEAFF | TRBV29-1 | 12 | NA | NA | TRBJ1-1
TGCGCCAGCAAAGGGGCGGGGGGACCTTACAATGAGCAGTTCTTC | CASKGAGGPYNEQFF | TRBV5-1 | 15 | many | TRBD2 | TRBJ2-1
TGTGCCAGCAGTTCTACTAGCGGGGAAGAGACCCAGTACTTC | CASSSTSGEETQYF | TRBV7-2 | 14 | NA | TRBD2 | TRBJ2-5
TGTGCCAGCAGCTTAGATCCGGGACAGATATACGAGCAGTACTTC | CASSLDPGQIYEQYF | TRBV11-2 | 15 | NA | TRBD1 | TRBJ2-7
TGTGCCAGCTGGGACAGGGGGTTGAATGAGCAGTTCTTC | CASWDRGLNEQFF | TRBV19 | 13 | NA | TRBD1 | TRBJ2-1
TGTGCCAGCAGCGTAGGCCCGACGGTGTCACCCCCGCAGTATTTT | CASSVGPTVSPPQYF | TRBV9 | 15 | NA | NA | TRBJ2-3
TGTGCCAGCAGCTTAGGGGGGGGATCTCCCTACGAGCAGTACTTC | CASSLGGGSPYEQYF | TRBV7-2 | 15 | NA | TRBD2 | TRBJ2-7
TGCAGCGTTGGGCGAGCGGGGGCGAACTATGGCTACACCTTC | CSVGRAGANYGYTF | TRBV29-1 | 14 | few | NA | TRBJ1-2
TGCGCCAGCAGCTGGGACGGGGACACCTACTACGAGCAGTACTTC | CASSWDGDTYYEQYF | TRBV5-1 | 15 | many | NA | TRBJ2-7
TGTGCCAGCAGTCTAGGAACCGGGGACCTAGCCTTGGACGAGCAGTACTTC | CASSLGTGDLALDEQYF | TRBV12-3/TRBV12-4 | 17 | once | NA | TRBJ2-7
TGTGCCAGCAGTTACCCCCGCGAGCAGTTCTTC | CASSYPREQFF | TRBV6-6 | 11 | many | NA | TRBJ2-1
TGTGCCAGCAGCTGGAACGAACTGAGGGCTGTGGCTACCTTC | CASSWNELRAVATF | TRBV7-9 | 14 | NA | NA | TRBJ1-2